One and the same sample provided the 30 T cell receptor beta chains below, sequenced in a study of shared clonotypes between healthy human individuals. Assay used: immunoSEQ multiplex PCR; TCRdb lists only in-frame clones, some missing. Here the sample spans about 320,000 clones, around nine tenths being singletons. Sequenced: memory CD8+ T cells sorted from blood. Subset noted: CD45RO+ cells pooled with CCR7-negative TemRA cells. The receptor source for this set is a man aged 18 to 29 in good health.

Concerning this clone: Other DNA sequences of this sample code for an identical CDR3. The CDR3 nucleotides read TGTGCCTGGAGTGTCAAGTACACCGGGGAGCTGTTTTTT. It yields the protein CAWSVKYTGELFF. V and J are TRBV30 and TRBJ2-2; D is ambiguous. Trimming left V 0 bases short and J 3 bases short, with 5 bases between. The CDR3 loop spans 13 amino acids. The V gene's germline CDR1 is GTSNPN and CDR2 SVGIG (reference sequence).

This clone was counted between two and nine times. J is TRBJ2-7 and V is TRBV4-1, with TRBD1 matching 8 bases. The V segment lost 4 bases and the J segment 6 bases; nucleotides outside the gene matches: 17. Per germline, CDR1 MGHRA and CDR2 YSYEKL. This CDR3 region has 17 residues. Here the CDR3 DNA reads TGCGCCAGCAGCCCCACCCTTGGGCAGGGGGCCCTAGGCGAGCAGTACTTC. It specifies CASSPTLGQGALGEQYF.

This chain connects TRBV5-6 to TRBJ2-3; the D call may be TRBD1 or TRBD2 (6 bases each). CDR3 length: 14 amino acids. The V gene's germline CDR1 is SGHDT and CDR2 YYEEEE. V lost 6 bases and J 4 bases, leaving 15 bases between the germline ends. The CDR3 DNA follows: TGTGCCAGCATCGGGGGCCTCGCCCCAGATACGCAGTATTTT. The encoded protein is CASIGGLAPDTQYF.

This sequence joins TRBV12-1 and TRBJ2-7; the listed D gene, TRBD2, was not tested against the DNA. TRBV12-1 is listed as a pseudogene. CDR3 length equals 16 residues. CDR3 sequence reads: CASSSGRTSGSYEQYF. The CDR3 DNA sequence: TGTGCCAGCAGCTCCGGACGGACTAGCGGTTCCTACGAGCAGTACTTC.

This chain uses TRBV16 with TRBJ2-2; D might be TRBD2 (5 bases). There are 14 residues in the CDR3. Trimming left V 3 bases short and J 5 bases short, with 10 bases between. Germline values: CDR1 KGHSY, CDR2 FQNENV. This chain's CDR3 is CASSQSPGTGELFF. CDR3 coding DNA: TGTGCCAGCAGCCAGTCCCCGGGGACCGGGGAGCTGTTTTTT.

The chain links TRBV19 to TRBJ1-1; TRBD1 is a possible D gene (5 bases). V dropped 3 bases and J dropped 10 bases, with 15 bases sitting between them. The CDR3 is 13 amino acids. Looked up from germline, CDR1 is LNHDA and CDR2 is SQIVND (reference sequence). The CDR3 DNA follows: TGTGCCAGTAGTATGGGCCAGGGATGGGTAGCTTTCTTT. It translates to CASSMGQGWVAFF. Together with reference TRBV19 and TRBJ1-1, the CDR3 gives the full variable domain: DGGITQSPKYLFRKEGQNVTLSCEQNLNHDAMYWYRQDPGQGLRLIYYSQIVNDFQKGDIAEGYSVSREKKESFPLTVTSAQKNPTAFYLCASSMGQGWVAFFGQGTRLTVV.

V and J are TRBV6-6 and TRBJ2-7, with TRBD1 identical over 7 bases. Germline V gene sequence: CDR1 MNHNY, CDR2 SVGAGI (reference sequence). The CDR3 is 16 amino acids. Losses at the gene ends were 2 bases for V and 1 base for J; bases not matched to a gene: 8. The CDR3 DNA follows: TGTGCCAGCAGTTACGGGGACAGTCTAAAATCCTACGAGCAGTACTTC. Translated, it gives CASSYGDSLKSYEQYF.

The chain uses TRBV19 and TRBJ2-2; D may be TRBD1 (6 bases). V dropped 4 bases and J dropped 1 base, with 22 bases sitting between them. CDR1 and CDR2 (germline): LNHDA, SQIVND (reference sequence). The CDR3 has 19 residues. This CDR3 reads CASSTLPGAVGLNTGELFF. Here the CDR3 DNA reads TGTGCCAGTAGTACCCTCCCAGGGGCCGTAGGATTGAACACCGGGGAGCTGTTTTTT.

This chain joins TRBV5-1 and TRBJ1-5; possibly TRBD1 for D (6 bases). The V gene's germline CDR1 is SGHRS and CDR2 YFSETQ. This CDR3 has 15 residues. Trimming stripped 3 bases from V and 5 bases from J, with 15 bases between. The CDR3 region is CASSSLGGPYQPQHF. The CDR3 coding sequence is TGCGCCAGCAGCTCTCTGGGGGGCCCTTATCAGCCCCAGCATTTT.

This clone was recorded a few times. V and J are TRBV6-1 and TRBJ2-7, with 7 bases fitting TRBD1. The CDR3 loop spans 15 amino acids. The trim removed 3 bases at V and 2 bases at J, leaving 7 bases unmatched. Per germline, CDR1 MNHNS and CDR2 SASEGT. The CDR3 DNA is TGTGCCAGCAGTGAGGGCGACAGGGAACCCTACGAGCAGTACTTC. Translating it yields CASSEGDREPYEQYF.

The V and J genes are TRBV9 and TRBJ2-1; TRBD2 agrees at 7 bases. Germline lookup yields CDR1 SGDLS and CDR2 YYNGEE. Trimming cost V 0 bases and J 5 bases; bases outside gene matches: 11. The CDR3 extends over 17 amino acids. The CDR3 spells CASSVEVGALANNEQFF. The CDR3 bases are TGTGCCAGCAGCGTAGAGGTTGGGGCACTAGCGAACAATGAGCAGTTCTTC.

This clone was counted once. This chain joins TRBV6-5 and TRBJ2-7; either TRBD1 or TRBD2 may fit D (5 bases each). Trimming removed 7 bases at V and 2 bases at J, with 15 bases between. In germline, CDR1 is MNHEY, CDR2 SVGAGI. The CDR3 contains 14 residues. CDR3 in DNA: TGTGCCAGCATGGGGACGCCTTCTCCCTACGAGCAGTACTTC. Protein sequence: CASMGTPSPYEQYF.

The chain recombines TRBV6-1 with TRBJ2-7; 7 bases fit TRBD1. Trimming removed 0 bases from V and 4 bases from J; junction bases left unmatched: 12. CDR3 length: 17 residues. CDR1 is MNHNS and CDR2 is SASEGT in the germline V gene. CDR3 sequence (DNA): TGTGCCAGCAGTGAAGCTTCACTCGGACAGGCAGGTTACGAGCAGTACTTC. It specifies CASSEASLGQAGYEQYF.

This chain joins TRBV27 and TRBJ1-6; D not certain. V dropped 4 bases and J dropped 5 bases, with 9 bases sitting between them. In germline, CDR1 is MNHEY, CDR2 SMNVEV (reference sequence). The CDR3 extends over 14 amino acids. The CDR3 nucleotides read TGTGCCAGCAGTTGGGCGGAAAATAATTCACCCCTCCACTTT. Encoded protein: CASSWAENNSPLHF.

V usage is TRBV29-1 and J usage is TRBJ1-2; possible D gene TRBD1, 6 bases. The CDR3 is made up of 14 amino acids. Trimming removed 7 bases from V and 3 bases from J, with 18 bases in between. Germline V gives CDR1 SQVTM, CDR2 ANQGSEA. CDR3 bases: TGCAGCGCCGAAGACAGGTCGCGCCACTATGGCTACACCTTC. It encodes CSAEDRSRHYGYTF.

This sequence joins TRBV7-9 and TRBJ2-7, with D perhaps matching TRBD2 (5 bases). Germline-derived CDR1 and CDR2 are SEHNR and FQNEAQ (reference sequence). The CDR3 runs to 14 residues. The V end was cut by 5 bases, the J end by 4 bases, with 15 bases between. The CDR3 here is CASSPTGSLYEQYF. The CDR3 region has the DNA TGTGCCAGCAGCCCCACGGGGTCGTTGTACGAGCAGTACTTC.

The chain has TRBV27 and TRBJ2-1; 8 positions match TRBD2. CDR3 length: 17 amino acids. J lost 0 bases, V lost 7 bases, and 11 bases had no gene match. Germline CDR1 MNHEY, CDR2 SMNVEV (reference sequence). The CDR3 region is CASTAFNGRASYNEQFF. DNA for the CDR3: TGTGCCAGCACCGCGTTTAACGGGAGGGCCTCCTACAATGAGCAGTTCTTC.

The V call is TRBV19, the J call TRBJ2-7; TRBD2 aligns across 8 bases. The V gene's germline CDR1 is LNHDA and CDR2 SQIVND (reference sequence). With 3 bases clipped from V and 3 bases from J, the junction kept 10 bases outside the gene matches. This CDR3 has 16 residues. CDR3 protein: CASSISAGEGVYEQYF. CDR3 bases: TGTGCCAGTAGTATTTCAGCGGGAGAGGGTGTCTACGAGCAGTACTTC.

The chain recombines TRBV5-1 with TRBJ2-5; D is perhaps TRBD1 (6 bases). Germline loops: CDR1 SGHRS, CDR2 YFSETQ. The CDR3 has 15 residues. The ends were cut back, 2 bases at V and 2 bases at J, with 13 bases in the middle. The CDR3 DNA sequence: TGCGCCAGCAGCTTCACAGGGAATGGGCAAGAGACCCAGTACTTC. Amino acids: CASSFTGNGQETQYF.

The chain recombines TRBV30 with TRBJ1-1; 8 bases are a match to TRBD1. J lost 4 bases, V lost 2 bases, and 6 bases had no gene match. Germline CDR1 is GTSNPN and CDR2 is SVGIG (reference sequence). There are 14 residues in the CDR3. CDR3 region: CAWSSGQGGTEAFF. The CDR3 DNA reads TGTGCCTGGAGTAGTGGACAGGGCGGCACTGAAGCTTTCTTT.

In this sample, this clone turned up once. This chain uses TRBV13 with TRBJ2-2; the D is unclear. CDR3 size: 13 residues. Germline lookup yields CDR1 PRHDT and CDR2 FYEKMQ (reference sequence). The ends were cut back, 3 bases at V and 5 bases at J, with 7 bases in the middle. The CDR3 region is CASSFGRTGELFF. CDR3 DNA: TGTGCCAGCAGCTTCGGACGGACCGGGGAGCTGTTTTTT.

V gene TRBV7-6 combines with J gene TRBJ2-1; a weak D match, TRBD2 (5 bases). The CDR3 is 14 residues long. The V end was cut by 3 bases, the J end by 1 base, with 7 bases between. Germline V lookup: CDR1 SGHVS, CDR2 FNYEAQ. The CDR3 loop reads CASSFSVSYNEQFF. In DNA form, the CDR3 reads TGTGCCAGCAGCTTTAGCGTATCCTACAATGAGCAGTTCTTC.

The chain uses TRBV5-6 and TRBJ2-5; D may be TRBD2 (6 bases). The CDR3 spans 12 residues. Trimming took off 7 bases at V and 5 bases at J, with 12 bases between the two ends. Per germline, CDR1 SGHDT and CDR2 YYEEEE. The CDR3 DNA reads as TGTGCCAGCGGAGGGAGCGGGGAGACCCAGTACTTC. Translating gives CASGGSGETQYF.

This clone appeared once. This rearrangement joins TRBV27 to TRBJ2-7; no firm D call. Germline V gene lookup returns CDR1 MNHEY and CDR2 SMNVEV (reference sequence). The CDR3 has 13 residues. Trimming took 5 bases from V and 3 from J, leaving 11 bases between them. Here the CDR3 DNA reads TGTGCCAGCAGTCCATGGATCAACTACGAGCAGTACTTC. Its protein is CASSPWINYEQYF.

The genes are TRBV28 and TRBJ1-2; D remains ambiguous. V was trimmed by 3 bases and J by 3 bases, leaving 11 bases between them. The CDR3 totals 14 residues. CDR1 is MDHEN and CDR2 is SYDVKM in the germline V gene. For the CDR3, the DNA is TGTGCCAGCAGTTTTGGGGTTACGGACTATGGCTACACCTTC. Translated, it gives CASSFGVTDYGYTF.

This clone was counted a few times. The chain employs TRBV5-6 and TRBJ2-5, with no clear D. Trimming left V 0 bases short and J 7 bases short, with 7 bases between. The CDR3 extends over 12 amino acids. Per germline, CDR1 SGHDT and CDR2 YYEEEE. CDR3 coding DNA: TGTGCCAGCAGCTTGGGCCTCTTGACCCAGTACTTC. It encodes CASSLGLLTQYF.

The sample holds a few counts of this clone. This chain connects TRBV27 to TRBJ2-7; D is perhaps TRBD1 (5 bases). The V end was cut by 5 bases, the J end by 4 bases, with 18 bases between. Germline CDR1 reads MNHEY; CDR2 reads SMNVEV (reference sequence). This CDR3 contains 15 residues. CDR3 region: CASSPRMFGAYEQYF. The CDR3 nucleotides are TGTGCCAGCAGTCCAAGGATGTTTGGGGCTTACGAGCAGTACTTC.

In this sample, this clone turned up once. The CDR3 protein is CASSFLFSGDKAFF. CDR3 DNA: TGTGCCAGCAGTTTTCTGTTTTCGGGGGATAAAGCTTTCTTT. The chain joins TRBV28 to TRBJ1-1, with D perhaps TRBD1 (5 bases). The CDR3 length is 14 residues. V was cut by 3 bases and J by 9 bases, with 17 bases left in between. CDR1 and CDR2 (germline): MDHEN, SYDVKM.

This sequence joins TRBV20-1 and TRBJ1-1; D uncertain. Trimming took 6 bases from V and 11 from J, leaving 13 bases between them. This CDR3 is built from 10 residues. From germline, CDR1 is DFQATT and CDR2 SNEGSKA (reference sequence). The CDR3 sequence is CSATKAEAFF. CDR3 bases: TGCAGTGCCACGAAAGCCGAGGCTTTCTTT.

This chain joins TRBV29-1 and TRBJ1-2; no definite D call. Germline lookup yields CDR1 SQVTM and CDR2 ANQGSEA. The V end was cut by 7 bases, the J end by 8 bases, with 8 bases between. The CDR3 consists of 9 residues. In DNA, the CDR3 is TGCAGCGCTGCAGAAGGCTACACCTTC. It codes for CSAAEGYTF.